These T cell receptor beta chains were read from a single sample in a study of cytomegalovirus exposure and HLA in healthy donors. Sequencing used immunoSEQ multiplex PCR; TCRdb keeps in-frame clones, though not all of them. This sample has 100,000 to 140,000 clones; approximately 84% occur once, and the top ten carry more than 2%. Sequencing was performed on PBMCs. Receptor source: a man between 25 and 39 years old in good health and CMV-seronegative. The CDR3 runs from the conserved cysteine through the conserved F or W. Each record gives: D gene, J gene, V gene, clone size, CDR3 DNA, CDR3 protein. A D gene is named only where the DNA matches it firmly. Size is omitted from some rows. Given values are once, few, many or a class for expanded clones.

- | TRBJ2-7 | TRBV20-1 | - | TGCAGTGCTAGTGCCGGGATCGAGCAGTACTTC | CSASAGIEQYF
TRBD1 | TRBJ2-7 | TRBV18 | - | TGTGCCAGCTCACCCCGCCGGGACAGGGTGTACGAGCAGTACTTC | CASSPRRDRVYEQYF
TRBD1 | TRBJ1-4 | TRBV11-1 | - | TGTGCCAGCAGCGCCCGACAGGGGATTAATGAAAAACTGTTTTTT | CASSARQGINEKLFF
TRBD1 | TRBJ2-7 | TRBV19 | - | TGTGCCAGTAGTACCTGGACAGGGACCGAGCAGTACTTC | CASSTWTGTEQYF
TRBD1 | TRBJ2-5 | TRBV4-2 | few | TGTGCCAGCAGCCAAGGGGGGACAGGGGCAGAGACCCAGTACTTC | CASSQGGTGAETQYF
- | TRBJ1-1 | TRBV7-9 | - | TGTGCCAGCAGCCCCCAAACAGTACACACTGAAGCTTTCTTT | CASSPQTVHTEAFF
- | TRBJ1-2 | TRBV7-9 | - | TGTGCCAGCAGCCCATTACAGGAAGCCCGACACTATGGCTACACCTTC | CASSPLQEARHYGYTF
- | TRBJ2-7 | TRBV28 | - | TGTGCCAGCAGATCCCCCCTCCGTCACGAGCAGTACTTC | CASRSPLRHEQYF
- | TRBJ2-5 | TRBV30 | few | TGTGCCTGGAGAGGACTGCCCGGGGGGACCCAGTACTTC | CAWRGLPGGTQYF
- | TRBJ2-5 | TRBV5-1 | - | TGCGCCAGCAGCCCCGGGACTGTTCAAGAGACCCAGTACTTC | CASSPGTVQETQYF
- | TRBJ2-7 | TRBV28 | - | TGTGCCAGCAGTTTATTACAGGGAGCGTACGAGCAGTACTTC | CASSLLQGAYEQYF
- | TRBJ1-2 | TRBV30 | few | TGTGCCTGGAGTGCCGGACAGAACTATGGCTACACCTTC | CAWSAGQNYGYTF
- | TRBJ1-1 | TRBV6-8 | - | TGTGCCAGCGGGGGAAGGACAGTAGGCACTGAAGCTTTCTTT | CASGGRTVGTEAFF
- | TRBJ1-1 | TRBV7-2 | - | TGTGCCAGCAGCTTACAGGGTTACACTGAAGCTTTCTTT | CASSLQGYTEAFF
TRBD2 | TRBJ2-1 | TRBV2 | few | TGTGCCAGCAGCTCACGACTAGCGGGGGTTAATGAGCAGTTCTTC | CASSSRLAGVNEQFF
TRBD1 | TRBJ2-7 | TRBV28 | - | TGTGCCAGCAGACTTGGGACAGGGGGTTCCTACGAGCAGTACTTC | CASRLGTGGSYEQYF
- | TRBJ1-2 | TRBV13 | - | TGTGCCAGCAGCTTAGGACCTCCAGGTGGGGGCTACACCTTC | CASSLGPPGGGYTF
- | TRBJ1-5 | TRBV2 | - | TGTGCCAGCAGTGAACGGTGGAATCAGCCCCAGCATTTT | CASSERWNQPQHF
- | TRBJ1-1 | TRBV10-3 | - | TGTGCCATCAGCGAAGACACTCTGAACACTGAAGCTTTCTTT | CAISEDTLNTEAFF
TRBD1 | TRBJ2-7 | TRBV19 | - | TGTGCCAGTAGTACGGGGACAGCCAAGTCGGAGCAGTACTTC | CASSTGTAKSEQYF
TRBD2 | TRBJ2-1 | TRBV28 | few | TGTGCCAGCAGTCTCAGCGGGACGGCAAATGAGCAGTTCTTC | CASSLSGTANEQFF
- | TRBJ2-2 | TRBV6-4 | - | TGTGCCACCTCCCGGGGTCTGCCGGGAGGGGAGCTGTTTTTT | CATSRGLPGGELFF
TRBD2 | TRBJ2-1 | TRBV27 | - | TGTGCCAGCAGTAAAGGGACGGGAGGGAACAATGAGCAGTTCTTC | CASSKGTGGNNEQFF
- | TRBJ1-3 | TRBV5-1 | - | TGCGCCAGCACCAGCTCTGGAAACACCATATATTTT | CASTSSGNTIYF
- | TRBJ1-2 | TRBV15 | once | TGTGCCACCAGCGGTCGCGTTGGGGGCAGCGGCTACACCTTC | CATSGRVGGSGYTF
- | TRBJ2-4 | TRBV19 | - | TGTGCCAGTAGTATCACATCCACGGGAAACATTCAGTACTTC | CASSITSTGNIQYF
- | TRBJ1-6 | TRBV6-1 | - | TGTGCCAGCAGCCCCGCACTTGGTTCACCCCTCCACTTT | CASSPALGSPLHF
- | TRBJ1-2 | TRBV27 | - | TGTGCCAGCAGTTTCCAGGGGCTCTATGGCTACACCTTC | CASSFQGLYGYTF
- | TRBJ2-7 | TRBV11-2 | - | TGTGCCAGCAGCTTGATGTGGGGGCAGGTTCTTTCCGAGCAGTACTTC | CASSLMWGQVLSEQYF
- | TRBJ2-3 | TRBV19 | once | TGTGCCAGTAGGACGAGCGTCACAGATACGCAGTATTTT | CASRTSVTDTQYF
- | TRBJ2-3 | TRBV2 | - | TGTGCCAGCAGTGGACAGTCAACGGGCACAGATACGCAGTATTTT | CASSGQSTGTDTQYF
- | TRBJ2-5 | TRBV19 | once | TGTGCCAGTAGCCGACAGGAGCAAGAGACCCAGTACTTC | CASSRQEQETQYF
- | TRBJ1-1 | TRBV9 | - | TGTGCCAGCAGCGTAGGTGGGGGAGGGGGCACTGAAGCTTTCTTT | CASSVGGGGGTEAFF
TRBD2 | TRBJ2-1 | TRBV9 | once | TGTGCCAGCTCTACCCGGGACTACGGCTACAATGAGCAGTTCTTC | CASSTRDYGYNEQFF
- | TRBJ1-1 | TRBV7-7 | - | TGTGCTAGCAGCAGAGGGAAAAACACTGAAGCTTTCTTT | CASSRGKNTEAFF
TRBD2 | TRBJ2-5 | TRBV29-1 | few | TGCAGCGTTGTCCTAGCGGGGGGCACGGAGACCCAGTACTTC | CSVVLAGGTETQYF
- | TRBJ2-7 | TRBV28 | - | TGTGCCAGCAGTACCGTCCAGGGGCCCGGGCAGTACTTC | CASSTVQGPGQYF
TRBD1 | TRBJ1-2 | TRBV5-1 | - | TGCGCCAGCAGCTTGGCCTTAGGGGGCGACGGCTACACCTTC | CASSLALGGDGYTF
- | TRBJ1-1 | TRBV6-1 | - | TGTGCCAGCGGTGGACATATCATGAACACTGAAGCTTTCTTT | CASGGHIMNTEAFF
TRBD1 | TRBJ1-2 | TRBV15 | few | TGTGCCACCAGCAGGGCCGGGACAGGGGTCTATGGCTACACCTTC | CATSRAGTGVYGYTF
TRBD2 | TRBJ2-7 | TRBV5-4 | - | TGTGCCAGCAGCCCTAGCGGGAGCGTGTCCTACGAGCAGTACTTC | CASSPSGSVSYEQYF
TRBD1 | TRBJ2-5 | TRBV6-6 | few | TGTGCCAGCAGCCCCCGACAGGGCCGGGAGACCCAGTACTTC | CASSPRQGRETQYF
TRBD2 | TRBJ2-5 | TRBV4-1 | - | TGCGCCAGCAGCCAAGTCTTTAAGGCGGGAGGGCCGCAAGAGACCCAGTACTTC | CASSQVFKAGGPQETQYF
TRBD1 | TRBJ2-3 | TRBV29-1 | - | TGCAGCGTTGGGGACAGGGTGGGAGATACGCAGTATTTT | CSVGDRVGDTQYF
- | TRBJ2-3 | TRBV11-2 | - | TGTGCCAGCAGCCCGGGTAGGAGCACAGATACGCAGTATTTT | CASSPGRSTDTQYF
TRBD1 | TRBJ1-2 | TRBV19 | - | TGTGCCAGTAGTATCGGGACAGCCCACACCTTC | CASSIGTAHTF
TRBD1 | TRBJ2-7 | TRBV29-1 | - | TGCAGCGTGGTTGGACAGGGCTACGAGCAGTACTTC | CSVVGQGYEQYF